The TCR beta chain described here comes from a study of shared clonotypes between healthy human individuals. At a deep level, the assay was run. Here immunoSEQ multiplex PCR was the method, and the copy in TCRdb shows in-frame clones only, minus some. The data show 2 million to 2.5 million clones, more than 80% seen once. This CDR3 is built from 14 residues. Germline values: CDR1 SGHTA, CDR2 FQGNSA. Trimming stripped 8 bases from V and 5 bases from J, with 18 bases between. The sequence was obtained from a man younger than 30 in good health. Some clones in this sample may be carry-over from other donors' samples. This chain uses TRBV7-2 with TRBJ2-5; D may be TRBD1 or TRBD2 (5 bases each). Sequenced input: naive CD4+ T cells from PBMCs. The subset was: CD45RA+ positively selected. CDR3 protein: CASQSGSWGETQYF. CDR3 coding DNA: TGTGCCAGCCAGAGCGGTAGCTGGGGGGAGACCCAGTACTTC.